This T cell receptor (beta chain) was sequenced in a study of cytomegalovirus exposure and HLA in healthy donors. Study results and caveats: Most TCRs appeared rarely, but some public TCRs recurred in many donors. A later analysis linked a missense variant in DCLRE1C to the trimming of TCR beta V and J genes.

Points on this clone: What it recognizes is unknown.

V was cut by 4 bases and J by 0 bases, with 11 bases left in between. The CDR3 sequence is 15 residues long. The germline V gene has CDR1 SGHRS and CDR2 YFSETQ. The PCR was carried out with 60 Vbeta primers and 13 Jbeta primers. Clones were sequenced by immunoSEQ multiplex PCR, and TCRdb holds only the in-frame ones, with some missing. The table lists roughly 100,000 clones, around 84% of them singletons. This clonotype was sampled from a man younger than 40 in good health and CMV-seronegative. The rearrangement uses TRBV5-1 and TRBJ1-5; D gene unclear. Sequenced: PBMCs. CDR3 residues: CASSVGGVSNQPQHF. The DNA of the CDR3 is TGCGCCAGCAGCGTGGGCGGAGTTAGCAATCAGCCCCAGCATTTT.